This TCR beta chain was retrieved from a study of neurological immune-mediated disorders. TCRdb reanalysed the 5' RACE reads using MiXCR and keeps one entry per CDR3 protein. The table records tens of thousands of distinct CDR3 sequences, over 6% of them present only once. Germline CDR1 and CDR2: DFQATT and SNEGSKA (reference sequence). The CDR3 runs 16 residues. Trimming removed 2 bases from V and 3 bases from J, with 17 bases in between. At least ten counts were recorded for this clonotype. This receptor was obtained from a woman between 40 and 50 years old in good health. The chain is built from TRBV20-1 and TRBJ2-4, with D possibly TRBD2 on 5 matching bases. Sequencing was carried out using CD4+ T cells from blood. DNA for the CDR3: TGCAGTGCTAGAAAGGCCAGCGGAGATTTCAAAAACATTCAGTACTTC. Protein sequence: CSARKASGDFKNIQYF.